Listed below are T cell receptor beta chains from one sample, sequenced in a study of shared clonotypes between healthy human individuals. The data were produced by immunoSEQ multiplex PCR, yet TCRdb's version contains in-frame clones alone and is incomplete. The sample includes over 700,000 clones, roughly two thirds of them seen just once. Sequencing input: memory CD4+ T cells sorted from blood. These TCRs come from a woman in her 30s in good health. Both conserved end residues are trimmed from each CDR3.

v_call: TRBV27
cdr3_aa: ASSSWGSYEQY

v_call: TRBV5-6
cdr3_aa: ASSFTGSGWGNEQF

v_call: TRBV18
cdr3_aa: ASSGAGTGNQPQH

v_call: TRBV6-1
cdr3_aa: ASSRPTGLNGYT

v_call: TRBV7-2
cdr3_aa: ASSPDVNNQPQH

v_call: TRBV2
cdr3_aa: ASTRTGQINYGYT

v_call: TRBV28
cdr3_aa: ASSLGSGIGDTQY

v_call: TRBV20-1
cdr3_aa: SARGYIQY

v_call: TRBV5-1
cdr3_aa: ASSSDSSSYNEQF

v_call: TRBV6-1
cdr3_aa: AIPQGLSGANVLT